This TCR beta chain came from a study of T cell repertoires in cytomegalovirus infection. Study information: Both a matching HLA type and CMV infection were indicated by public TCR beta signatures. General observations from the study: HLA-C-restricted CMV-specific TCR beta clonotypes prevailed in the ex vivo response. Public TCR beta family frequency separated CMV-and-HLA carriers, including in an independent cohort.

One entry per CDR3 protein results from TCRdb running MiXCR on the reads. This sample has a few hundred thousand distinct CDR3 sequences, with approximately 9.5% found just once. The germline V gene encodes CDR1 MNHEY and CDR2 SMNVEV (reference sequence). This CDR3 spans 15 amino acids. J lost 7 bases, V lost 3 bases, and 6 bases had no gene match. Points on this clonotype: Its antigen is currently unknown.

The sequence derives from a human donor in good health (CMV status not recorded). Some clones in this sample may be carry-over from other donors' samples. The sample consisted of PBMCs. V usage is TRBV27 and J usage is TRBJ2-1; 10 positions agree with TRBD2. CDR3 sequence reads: CASSFELAGSNEQFF. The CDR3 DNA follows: TGTGCCAGCAGTTTCGAACTAGCGGGGTCTAATGAGCAGTTCTTC.